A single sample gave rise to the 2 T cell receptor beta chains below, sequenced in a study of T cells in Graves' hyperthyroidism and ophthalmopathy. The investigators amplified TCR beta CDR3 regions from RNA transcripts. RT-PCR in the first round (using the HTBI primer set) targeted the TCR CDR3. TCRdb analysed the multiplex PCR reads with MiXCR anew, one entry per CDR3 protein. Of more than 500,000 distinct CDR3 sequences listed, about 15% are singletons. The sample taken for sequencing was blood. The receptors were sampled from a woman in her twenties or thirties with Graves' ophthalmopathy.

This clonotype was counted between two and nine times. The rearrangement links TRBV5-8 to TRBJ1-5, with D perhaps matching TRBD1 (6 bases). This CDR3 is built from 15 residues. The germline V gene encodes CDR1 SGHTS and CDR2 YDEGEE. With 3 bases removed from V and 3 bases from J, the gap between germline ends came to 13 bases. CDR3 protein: CASSWGHGNNQPQHF. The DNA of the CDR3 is TGTGCCAGCAGCTGGGGGCACGGGAACAATCAGCCCCAGCATTTT.

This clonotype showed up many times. In DNA, the CDR3 is TGTGCCAGCAGTTTAAGCCCGGGACAGGGGCTTGACGAGACCCAGTACTTC. Amino acid sequence: CASSLSPGQGLDETQYF. The chain has TRBV12-3 or TRBV12-4 and TRBJ2-5; 10 bases are shared with TRBD1. This CDR3 is built from 17 residues. The J segment lost 5 bases and the V segment lost 2 bases, leaving 11 bases of the junction unmatched.